These 30 T cell receptor beta chains were sequenced from one sample in a study of PD-L1 blockade in urothelial cancer. Data came from immunoSEQ multiplex PCR; TCRdb stores just in-frame clones and leaves some out. The sample has about 120,000 clones, approximately 90% seen once. Documented time point: peripheral blood 6 weeks after treatment start. This specimen was PBMCs, taken around atezolizumab (anti-PD-L1) treatment. The receptor set was obtained from a man aged 55 to 69 with urothelial cancer.

The chain uses TRBV19 and TRBJ1-6; TRBD1 matches at 8 bases. This CDR3 contains 14 residues. Looked up from germline, CDR1 is LNHDA and CDR2 is SQIVND (reference sequence). V was pared by 5 bases and J by 7 bases, with 4 bases of the junction left unmatched. The CDR3 DNA reads TGTGCCAGTAGTGTTCGACAGGGGAATTCACCCCTCCACTTT. Translating it yields CASSVRQGNSPLHF.

Turning to this clone: The sample has other DNA sequences that encode this CDR3 too. This chain joins TRBV28 and TRBJ2-1; 9 bases are shared with TRBD2. J lost 4 bases, V lost 3 bases, and 1 base had no gene match. The length of the CDR3 is 14 residues. Germline V gene data show CDR1 as MDHEN and CDR2 as SYDVKM. Written as DNA, the CDR3 is TGTGCCAGCAGTTTTACTAGCGGGTACAATGAGCAGTTCTTC. Amino acids: CASSFTSGYNEQFF.

The V gene is TRBV5-6, the J gene TRBJ2-6; a weak D match, TRBD2 (7 bases). V was clipped by 3 bases and J by 4 bases, with 23 bases between them. CDR3 size: 19 residues. The V gene's germline CDR1 is SGHDT and CDR2 YYEEEE. The CDR3 protein is CASSSGGTAGLGGANVLTF. CDR3 nucleotides: TGTGCCAGCAGCTCGGGGGGCACAGCGGGGCTAGGAGGGGCCAACGTCCTGACTTTC.

The V and J genes are TRBV7-2 and TRBJ2-1; 11 bases align to TRBD2. The CDR3 contains 12 residues. In germline, CDR1 is SGHTA, CDR2 FQGNSA. V was pared by 3 bases and J by 16 bases, with 5 bases of the junction left unmatched. Written as DNA, the CDR3 is TGTGCCAGCAGCTTGGGACTAGCGGTTCTATTCTTC. This translates into CASSLGLAVLFF.

A single count supports this clone. The rearrangement links TRBV5-6 to TRBJ1-4; 11 positions agree with TRBD1. CDR1 and CDR2 (germline): SGHDT, YYEEEE. This CDR3 spans 15 amino acids. J was trimmed by 8 bases and V by 2 bases; bases with no gene match: 5. CDR3 DNA sequence: TGTGCCAGCAGCTTCGGACAGGGGGCAAGGGAAAAACTGTTTTTT. This gives the protein CASSFGQGAREKLFF.

A single count supports this clone. J is TRBJ2-1 and V is TRBV6-6; 10 nucleotides match TRBD2. The CDR3 contains 14 residues. Germline CDR1 reads MNHNY; CDR2 reads SVGAGI (reference sequence). With V trimmed by 6 bases and J by 4 bases, 3 bases remained unmatched. CDR3 in DNA: TGTGCCAGCAGGCTAGCGGGGGAATACAATGAGCAGTTCTTC. Translation: CASRLAGEYNEQFF.

The chain links TRBV9 to TRBJ2-1, with D perhaps TRBD2 (6 bases). CDR3 length equals 20 residues. Trimming left V 0 bases short and J 0 bases short, with 22 bases between. Per germline, CDR1 SGDLS and CDR2 YYNGEE. The CDR3 DNA is TGTGCCAGCAGCGTAGAGGGAGTACAGCGGGCTAATTTCTCCTACAATGAGCAGTTCTTC. Translating it yields CASSVEGVQRANFSYNEQFF.

The chain carries TRBV4-3 and TRBJ2-1, with a tentative D call TRBD2 (5 bases). V was trimmed by 0 bases and J by 0 bases, leaving 9 bases between them. The germline V gene encodes CDR1 LGHNA and CDR2 YSLEER. This CDR3 region has 16 residues. The CDR3 DNA reads as TGCGCCAGCAGCCAAGATCTGGGGAGCTCCTACAATGAGCAGTTCTTC. As protein: CASSQDLGSSYNEQFF.

The V and J genes are TRBV5-6 and TRBJ2-7; a weak D match, TRBD2 (7 bases). The CDR3 runs 17 residues. The germline V and J ends were trimmed by 4 bases and 4 bases, with 24 bases remaining between them. Per the germline V gene, CDR1 is SGHDT and CDR2 is YYEEEE. CDR3 DNA sequence: TGTGCCAGCAGCCGGAAGCTAGGGGGGGGAGGAAGATACGAGCAGTACTTC. Translation gives CASSRKLGGGGRYEQYF.

In DNA form, the CDR3 reads TGTGCCAGCAGCCTCCTCCCATGGGCCACTAGCACAGATACGCAGTATTTT. It specifies CASSLLPWATSTDTQYF. The J gene is TRBJ2-3, the V gene TRBV7-2; D unclear. This CDR3 has 17 residues. V was clipped by 5 bases and J by 0 bases, with 18 bases between them. Germline values: CDR1 SGHTA, CDR2 FQGNSA.

The CDR3 bases are TGTGCCTGGAGGAGGGTAGCGGGGGCCTCCAAACCATACAATGAGCAGTTCTTC. It codes for CAWRRVAGASKPYNEQFF. V and J are TRBV30 and TRBJ2-1; 9 bases are a match to TRBD2. The V gene's germline CDR1 is GTSNPN and CDR2 SVGIG (reference sequence). The V segment lost 3 bases and the J segment 4 bases; nucleotides outside the gene matches: 16. The CDR3 has 18 amino acids.

The V and J genes are TRBV29-1 and TRBJ1-3, with D hard to call. This CDR3 comprises 14 residues. Germline V CDR1 and CDR2: SQVTM, ANQGSEA. The V end was cut by 7 bases, the J end by 0 bases, with 13 bases between. The CDR3 protein is CSAAPGSSGNTIYF. The DNA for the CDR3 is TGCAGCGCTGCCCCAGGAAGCTCTGGAAACACCATATATTTT.

This sequence joins TRBV28 and TRBJ2-7; D might be TRBD2 (6 bases). This CDR3 comprises 15 residues. Per germline, CDR1 MDHEN and CDR2 SYDVKM. Trimming stripped 2 bases from V and 3 bases from J, with 14 bases between. CDR3 loop: CASSLPRGAGYEQYF. CDR3 sequence (DNA): TGTGCCAGCAGTTTACCCCGGGGAGCGGGCTACGAGCAGTACTTC. The complete variable domain, with remaining parts taken from reference TRBV28 and TRBJ2-7, reads DVKVTQSSRYLVKRTGEKVFLECVQDMDHENMFWYRQDPGLGLRLIYFSYDVKMKEKGDIPEGYSVSREKKERFSLILESASTNQTSMYLCASSLPRGAGYEQYFGPGTRLTVT.

The chain uses TRBV2 and TRBJ1-5; possibly TRBD1 for D (6 bases). The CDR3 extends over 15 amino acids. Between the trimmed V and J ends, which lost 2 bases and 6 bases, there was a span of 14 bases. Per the germline V gene, CDR1 is SNHLY and CDR2 is FYNNEI. The chain's CDR3 is CASSERAGAGQPQHF. The CDR3 DNA reads TGTGCCAGCAGTGAAAGGGCGGGGGCGGGTCAGCCCCAGCATTTT.

V and J are TRBV23-1 and TRBJ1-2; D remains ambiguous. TRBV23-1 is sorted into the ORF group, with uncertain function. The CDR3 totals 15 residues. The V end was cut by 1 base, the J end by 3 bases, with 12 bases between. CDR3 protein: CASSQFPTAHYGYTF. The CDR3 nucleotides are TGCGCCAGCAGTCAATTCCCGACTGCCCACTATGGCTACACCTTC.

This clone was recorded a few times. The rearrangement joins TRBV5-1 to TRBJ2-6; D is uncertain. V dropped 0 bases and J dropped 4 bases, with 8 bases sitting between them. The CDR3 sequence is 15 residues long. The germline gives CDR1 SGHRS, CDR2 YFSETQ. The CDR3 here is CASSLGHPGANVLTF. The CDR3 coding sequence is TGCGCCAGCAGCTTGGGACACCCAGGGGCCAACGTCCTGACTTTC.

This rearrangement joins TRBV5-5 to TRBJ1-2; 9 bases line up with TRBD1. The CDR3 sequence is 14 residues long. The V gene end was trimmed by 0 bases and the J gene end by 7 bases; junction bases not matched to a gene: 4. Germline V gene lookup returns CDR1 SGHKS and CDR2 YYEKEE (reference sequence). The CDR3 is CASSLEGQGSGYTF. CDR3 sequence (DNA): TGTGCCAGCAGCTTGGAGGGACAGGGCTCTGGCTACACCTTC.

Note on this clone: Other DNA sequences of this sample code for an identical CDR3. V gene TRBV5-1 combines with J gene TRBJ2-3; no reliable D call. CDR1 and CDR2 (germline): SGHRS, YFSETQ. Trimming took 1 base from V and 1 from J, leaving 4 bases between them. This CDR3 spans 13 amino acids. CDR3 region: CASSLSGTDTQYF. The CDR3 bases are TGCGCCAGCAGCTTGAGCGGCACAGATACGCAGTATTTT.

The rearrangement uses TRBV28 and TRBJ1-2, with 9 nucleotides matching TRBD1. CDR1 MDHEN and CDR2 SYDVKM come from the germline V gene. Trimming at V came to 4 bases and at J to 3 bases, leaving 3 bases not matched to a gene. The length of the CDR3 is 14 residues. CDR3 amino acids: CASSSGTGYYGYTF. CDR3 nucleotides: TGTGCCAGCAGTTCCGGGACAGGGTACTATGGCTACACCTTC.

The chain recombines TRBV21-1 with TRBJ2-1; the table's TRBD2 call for D was not verified on the DNA. TRBV21-1 is listed as a pseudogene. The CDR3 is 18 residues long. CDR3 bases: TGTGCCAGCAGCGCCAGTCCCAGGCGGGAGGGATCCTACAATGAGCAGTTCTTC. Encoded protein: CASSASPRREGSYNEQFF.

The chain recombines TRBV6-5 with TRBJ1-5, with D maybe TRBD1 (5 bases). This CDR3 comprises 13 residues. CDR1 and CDR2 (germline): MNHEY, SVGAGI. Trimming shortened V by 2 bases and J by 5 bases, and 7 bases separated the two germline ends. The CDR3 loop reads CASSYRGHQPQHF. Here the CDR3 DNA reads TGTGCCAGCAGTTACAGGGGTCATCAGCCCCAGCATTTT.

The rearrangement uses TRBV19 and TRBJ1-3; D unresolved. V lost 5 bases, J lost 0 bases, and 8 bases lay in between. Germline assignment: CDR1 LNHDA and CDR2 SQIVND (reference sequence). The CDR3 runs to 14 residues. In DNA form, the CDR3 reads TGTGCCAGTAGTTCGGTCGACTCTGGAAACACCATATATTTT. Protein sequence: CASSSVDSGNTIYF.

This rearrangement joins TRBV18 to TRBJ2-5, with 10 bases identical to TRBD2. This CDR3 contains 15 residues. Trimming took 3 bases from V and 5 from J; bases not matched to a gene: 6. CDR1 KGHSH and CDR2 LQKENI come from the germline V gene. CDR3 protein: CASSPSSGSGETQYF. CDR3 DNA sequence: TGTGCCAGCTCACCCTCTAGCGGGAGTGGTGAGACCCAGTACTTC.

The rearrangement uses TRBV4-3 and TRBJ1-2; 10 bases agree with TRBD1. J lost 6 bases, V lost 2 bases, and 6 bases had no gene match. This CDR3 has 15 amino acids. Germline V gives CDR1 LGHNA, CDR2 YSLEER. In nucleotides, the CDR3 is TGCGCCAGCAGCCAACAAACCGGGACAGGGGATGGCTACACCTTC. Amino acid sequence: CASSQQTGTGDGYTF.

In the case of this clone: The junction does not match germline at one end; this may be a read error. The chain uses TRBV7-2 and TRBJ2-7; 9 nucleotides agree with TRBD2. There are 13 residues in the CDR3. Germline assignment: CDR1 SGHTA and CDR2 FQGNSA. CDR3 coding DNA: TGTGCCAGCAGCCCGACGCGTGGCGGACTAGCGAACTTC. The encoded protein is CASSPTRGGLANF.

In this sample, this clone turned up once. This chain links TRBV7-8 with TRBJ1-5, with 7 bases identical to TRBD1. Germline lookup yields CDR1 SGHVS and CDR2 FQNEAQ. V lost 1 base and J lost 5; bases outside the gene matches: 2. This CDR3 is built from 14 residues. CDR3 coding DNA: TGTGCCAGCAGCTTAGAGGGGGCTTATCAGCCCCAGCATTTT. It translates to CASSLEGAYQPQHF.

The CDR3 sequence: CASSQDSGATDTQYF. CDR3 bases: TGCGCCAGCAGCCAAGATAGCGGAGCAACAGATACGCAGTATTTT. This chain connects TRBV4-1 to TRBJ2-3; tentatively, D is TRBD2 (6 bases). V was trimmed by 0 bases and J by 3 bases, leaving 10 bases between them. This CDR3 is built from 15 residues. The germline CDR1 and CDR2 sequences are MGHRA and YSYEKL.

This rearrangement joins TRBV5-1 to TRBJ1-3; 7 nucleotides agree with TRBD1. Germline loops: CDR1 SGHRS, CDR2 YFSETQ. V shed 3 bases and J 1 base; nucleotides not matched to a gene: 1. The CDR3 contains 14 residues. In DNA form, the CDR3 reads TGCGCCAGCAGCTCACAGGGGTCTGGAAACACCATATATTTT. This sequence encodes CASSSQGSGNTIYF.

This sequence joins TRBV7-2 and TRBJ2-7, with 10 nucleotides matching TRBD2. The CDR3 consists of 14 residues. Germline CDR1 is SGHTA and CDR2 is FQGNSA. V lost 3 bases, J lost 1 base, and 0 bases stayed unmatched. CDR3 sequence (DNA): TGTGCCAGCAGCTTTAGCGGGAGGTCCTACGAGCAGTACTTC. Its translation: CASSFSGRSYEQYF.

The CDR3 here is CASISVWESNEQYF. DNA of the CDR3: TGTGCCAGCATCTCAGTCTGGGAGTCCAACGAGCAGTACTTC. The chain uses TRBV7-3 and TRBJ2-7, with D maybe TRBD2 (5 bases). The germline CDR1 and CDR2 sequences are SGHTA and FQGTGA. V shed 7 bases and J shed 5 bases, with 18 bases lying between them. CDR3 length: 14 residues. The full variable domain, its missing parts supplied by reference TRBV7-3 and TRBJ2-7, is GAGVSQTPSNKVTEKGKYVELRCDPISGHTALYWYRQSLGQGPEFLIYFQGTGAADDSGLPNDRFFAVRPEGSVSTLKIQRTERGDSAVYLCASISVWESNEQYFGPGTRLTVT.